This T cell receptor (beta chain) was captured in a study of blood T cell repertoires in COVID-19 (TCRdb year 2020). Regarding the research as a whole: Collaborator samples came from the United States, Italy and Spain and covered acute and convalescent phases of COVID-19. A de-identified subject ID, COVID-19 status, age in years and sex were almost always included in the sample metadata. The repertoires were released in a freely available public database intended as a resource for research on the immune response to SARS-CoV-2. Deeply sampled blood TCRbeta repertoires from subjects exposed to, actively infected with, or recovered from COVID-19 were included in the dataset. The material from the prospective study consisted of cDNA or gDNA derived from T cells, B-cell-depleted T cells, or PBMCs. HLA class I and class II types, where available, came from metadata supplied by the sample provider rather than from assay-based typing. The samples were drawn from the first 160 participants of the ongoing ImmuneRACE study and from 950 to 1,500 subjects provided by 6 global collaborators. Broad study findings and their caveats: How much clinical and demographic metadata was included differed by source and by participant, and the metadata was provided uncurated.

Sequences SGHKS (CDR1) and YYEKEE (CDR2) are obtained from the germline V gene (reference sequence). Trimmed from V: 3 bases; trimmed from J: 8 bases; junction bases lacking a gene match: 18. Taken from cysteine to phenylalanine, the CDR3 has 17 residues. The read is trimmed to its CDR3 DNA, 51 bases read in frame from base 1. TCRbeta CDR3 regions were amplified from genomic DNA by means of the immunoSEQ Assay, a bias-controlled multiplex PCR. The paper's data handling went like this. Nucleated cell counts per sample were estimated from amplification of reference gene primers within the assay. To quantify the absolute abundance of each unique TCRbeta CDR3 rearrangement, sequence reads were collapsed and filtered. Productive Simpson clonality was computed per sample as the square root of Simpson's diversity index over productive rearrangements. Here the immuneACCESS table is served through TCRdb, limited to in-frame sequences with V and J called. Missing clones are a known gap in these copies; in checked studies unresolved V genes cover under half, and the rest lacks a known reason. V, J and clone size are those of that table, while D and trimming were read from the DNA. The sample includes 250,000 or so clones, with 83% observed a single time. Of the sample, less than 6.5% is held by the ten largest clones.

Collaborating institutions collected whole blood in K2EDTA tubes following their own protocols. For TCRbeta analysis, collaborators shipped samples in one of three forms: frozen whole blood, isolated PBMCs, or DNA extracted from either of those sample types. As for this clone: The antigen this receptor binds is unknown. Base qualities are not provided; no much larger clone lies one nucleotide away.

The specimen was peripheral blood. This TCR derives from a human donor in a cohort sampled during active COVID-19. This chain is built from TRBV5-5 and TRBJ1-2; 8 central nucleotides agree with TRBD1. The nucleotide sequence reads as follows: TGTGCCAGCAGCTCAAAAACCGGGACAGGACGATGGCAGGGCTACACCTTC. Its amino acids are CASSSKTGTGRWQGYTF.